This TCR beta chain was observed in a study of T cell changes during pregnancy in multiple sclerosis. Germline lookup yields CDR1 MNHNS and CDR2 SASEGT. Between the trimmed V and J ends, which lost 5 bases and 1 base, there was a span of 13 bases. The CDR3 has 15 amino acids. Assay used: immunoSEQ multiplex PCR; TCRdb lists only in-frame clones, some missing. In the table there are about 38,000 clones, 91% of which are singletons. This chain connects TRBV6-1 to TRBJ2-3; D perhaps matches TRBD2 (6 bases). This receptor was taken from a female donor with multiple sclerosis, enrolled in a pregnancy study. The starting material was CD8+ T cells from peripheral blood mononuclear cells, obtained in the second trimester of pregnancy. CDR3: CASSKISGGTDTQYF. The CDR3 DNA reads TGTGCCAGCAGTAAAATTAGCGGTGGCACAGATACGCAGTATTTT.